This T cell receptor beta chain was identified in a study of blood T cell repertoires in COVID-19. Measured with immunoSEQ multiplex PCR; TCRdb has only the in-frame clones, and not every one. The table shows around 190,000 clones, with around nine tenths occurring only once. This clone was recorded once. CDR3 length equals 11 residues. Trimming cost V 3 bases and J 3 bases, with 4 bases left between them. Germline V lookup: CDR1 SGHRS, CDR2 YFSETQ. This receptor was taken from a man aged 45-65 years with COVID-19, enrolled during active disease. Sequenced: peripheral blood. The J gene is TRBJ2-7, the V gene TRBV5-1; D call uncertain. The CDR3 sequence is CASSSLYEQYF. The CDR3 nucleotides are TGCGCCAGCAGCTCTCTCTACGAGCAGTACTTC.